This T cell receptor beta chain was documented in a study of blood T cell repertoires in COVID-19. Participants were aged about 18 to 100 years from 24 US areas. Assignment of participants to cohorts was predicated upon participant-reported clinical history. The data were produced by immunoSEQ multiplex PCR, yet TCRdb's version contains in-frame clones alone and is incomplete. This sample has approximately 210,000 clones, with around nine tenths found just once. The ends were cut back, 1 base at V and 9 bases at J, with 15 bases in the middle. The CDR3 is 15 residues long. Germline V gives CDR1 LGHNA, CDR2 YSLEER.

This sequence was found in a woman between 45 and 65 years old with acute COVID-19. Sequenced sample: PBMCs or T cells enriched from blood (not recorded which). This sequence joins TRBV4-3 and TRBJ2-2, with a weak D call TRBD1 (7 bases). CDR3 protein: CASSQVGGGFRELFF. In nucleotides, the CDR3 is TGCGCCAGCAGCCAAGTTGGAGGGGGCTTCAGGGAGCTGTTTTTT.